This TCR beta chain was sequenced in a study of blood T cell repertoires in COVID-19. Study-wide background: The samples span acute and convalescent COVID-19 from the United States, Italy and Spain. From T cells, B-cell-depleted T cells, or PBMCs came the material, which was cDNA or gDNA.

The V gene's germline CDR1 is LGHNA and CDR2 YNFKEQ. The J segment lost 14 bases and the V segment lost 5 bases, leaving 11 bases of the junction unmatched. This CDR3 is built from 14 residues. In its sample, this clone was seen a few times. Original processing methods: Estimation of nucleated cell counts relied on the amplification of reference gene primers. Profiled with immunoSEQ multiplex PCR; TCRdb holds only in-frame clones, not every one. That table furnishes V, J and clone size, whereas the DNA furnished D and trimming. Counted here are about 100,000 clones, 91% occurring once; the ten biggest clones make up 1.8%.

The chain carries TRBV4-2 and TRBJ1-6, with 8 nucleotides matching TRBD1. The clonotype originates from a human donor with active COVID-19. The donor label of this sample is uncertain. Source material: peripheral blood. The CDR3 loop reads CASSLDRAPGALHF. CDR3 in DNA: TGTGCCAGCAGCTTGGACAGGGCCCCAGGGGCCCTCCACTTT.